This T cell receptor (beta chain) was recorded in a study of vaccination effects on CD4 cells after COVID-19. The study, taken as a whole, reports: Convalescent patients were scarce, and early post-infection timepoints were absent. The vaccine-induced clones of healthy vaccinees included only 1 of 255 that cross-reacted with common cold coronaviruses.

It was after around eleven days of culture that CD4+ T cells were isolated. Cultures had half their medium replaced with IL-2 medium on days 3 and 7. In regard to this clone: Its specificity is not known.

CDR1 and CDR2 (germline): SGHTA, FQGNSA. V trimming: 5 bases; J trimming: 4 bases; junction bases outside the gene matches: 8. The CDR3 runs to 15 residues. TCRdb's copy holds only in-frame clones and misses some; the assay was immunoSEQ multiplex PCR. The sample lists over 45,000 clones, approximately 70% occurring once. The origin of this receptor is a human donor who received a COVID-19 vaccine. The material sequenced was CD4+ T cells from PBMCs cultured without peptide, taken before COVID-19 vaccination. J is TRBJ2-7 and V is TRBV7-2; 10 bases are a match to TRBD2. The CDR3 DNA sequence: TGTGCCAGCAGCAGATCAGCGGGAGGGCCTTACGAGCAGTACTTC. This gives the protein CASSRSAGGPYEQYF.